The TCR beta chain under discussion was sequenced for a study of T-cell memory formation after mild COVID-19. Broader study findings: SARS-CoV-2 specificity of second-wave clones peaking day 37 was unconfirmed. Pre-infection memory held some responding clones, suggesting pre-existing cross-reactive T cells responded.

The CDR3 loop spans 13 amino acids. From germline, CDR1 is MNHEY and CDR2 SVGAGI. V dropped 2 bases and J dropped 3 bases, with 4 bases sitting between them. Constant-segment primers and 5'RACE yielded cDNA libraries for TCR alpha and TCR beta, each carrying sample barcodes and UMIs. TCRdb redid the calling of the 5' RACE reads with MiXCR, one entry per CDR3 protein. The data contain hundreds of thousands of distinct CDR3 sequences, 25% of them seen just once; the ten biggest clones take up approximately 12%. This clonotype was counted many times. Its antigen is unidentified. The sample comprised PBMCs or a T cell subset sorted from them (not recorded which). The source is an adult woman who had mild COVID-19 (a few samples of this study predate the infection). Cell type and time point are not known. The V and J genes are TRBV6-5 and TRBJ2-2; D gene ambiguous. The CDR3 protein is CASSYEDTGELFF. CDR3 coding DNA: TGTGCCAGCAGTTACGAGGACACCGGGGAGCTGTTTTTT.